The present TCR beta chain was sequenced within a study of shared clonotypes between healthy human individuals. Study-wide background: Each donor's CD4 naive and CD4 memory cells filled three plates apiece, CD8 naive two, and CD8 memory one.

CDR3 size: 15 residues. Germline V gene data show CDR1 as MDHEN and CDR2 as SYDVKM. Trimming took off 2 bases at V and 2 bases at J, with 10 bases between the two ends. Assay: immunoSEQ multiplex PCR; the TCRdb copy retains only in-frame clones and omits some. The sample includes roughly 1,800,000 clones, roughly 94% seen only once; the top ten take roughly 1%. As to this clone: What it recognizes is unknown.

The naive CD8 fraction comprised CD45RO-negative cells positively selected for CCR7 and excluded terminally differentiated effector memory CD45RA+ cells. Study findings and constraints: Sharing across four donors was seen in approximately 5.2% of naive CD4 clonotypes.

Sequenced material: naive CD8+ T cells sorted from blood. The chain employs TRBV28 and TRBJ1-5, with D unresolved. This TCR came from a man between 18 and 29 years old in good health. The CDR3 DNA is TGTGCCAGCAGTTTAATCGGTTTCGGCAATCAGCCCCAGCATTTT. This translates into CASSLIGFGNQPQHF.